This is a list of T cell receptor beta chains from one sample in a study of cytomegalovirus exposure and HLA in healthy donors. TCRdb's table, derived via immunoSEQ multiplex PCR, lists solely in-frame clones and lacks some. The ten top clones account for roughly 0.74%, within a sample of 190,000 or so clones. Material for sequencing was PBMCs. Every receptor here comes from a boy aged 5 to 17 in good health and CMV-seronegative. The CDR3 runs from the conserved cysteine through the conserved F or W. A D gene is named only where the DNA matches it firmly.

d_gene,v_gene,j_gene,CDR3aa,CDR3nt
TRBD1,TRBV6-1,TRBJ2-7,CASSERDRVGSYEQYF,TGTGCCAGCAGTGAGCGGGACAGGGTTGGGTCCTACGAGCAGTACTTC
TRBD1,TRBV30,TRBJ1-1,CAWRGQGLLLNTEAFF,TGTGCCTGGAGGGGACAGGGCCTCCTCCTGAACACTGAAGCTTTCTTT
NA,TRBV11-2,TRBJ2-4,CASSMTTTVAKNIQYF,NA
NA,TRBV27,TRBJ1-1,CASSLTHATEAFF,TGTGCCAGCAGTCTAACCCACGCGACTGAAGCTTTCTTT
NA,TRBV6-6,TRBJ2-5,CASRGPGGHQETQYF,TGTGCCAGCAGGGGGCCCGGGGGGCACCAAGAGACCCAGTACTTC
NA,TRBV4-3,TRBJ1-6,CASQSQDWSRKGTGSSPLHF,TGCGCCAGCCAGAGCCAAGATTGGTCTCGGAAAGGGACCGGGAGTTCACCCCTCCACTTT
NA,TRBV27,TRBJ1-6,CASSLSSSPLHF,TGTGCCAGCAGTTTATCTAGTTCACCCCTCCACTTT
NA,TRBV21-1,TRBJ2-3,CASSGDLLAPARTDTQYF,TGTGCCAGCAGCGGAGACTTACTAGCGCCGGCTCGCACAGATACGCAGTATTTT
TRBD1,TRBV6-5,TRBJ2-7,CASSSGTGTHEQYF,TGTGCCAGCAGCAGCGGGACAGGGACCCACGAGCAGTACTTC
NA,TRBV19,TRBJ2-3,CASSPGYTDTQYF,TGTGCCAGTAGTCCGGGGTACACAGATACGCAGTATTTT
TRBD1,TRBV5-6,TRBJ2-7,CASSSTDRAYEQYF,TGTGCCAGCAGCTCTACTGACAGGGCTTACGAGCAGTACTTC
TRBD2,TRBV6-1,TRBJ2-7,CASSERLAGDSYEQYF,TGTGCCAGCAGTGAAAGGCTAGCGGGGGACTCCTACGAGCAGTACTTC
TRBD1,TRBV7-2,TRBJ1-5,CASSTTTGTGVSVQPQHF,TGTGCCAGCAGCACGACGACCGGGACAGGGGTTAGTGTTCAGCCCCAGCATTTT
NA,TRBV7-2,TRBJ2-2,CASSPRDINTGELFF,TGTGCCAGCAGCCCCCGGGACATCAACACCGGGGAGCTGTTTTTT
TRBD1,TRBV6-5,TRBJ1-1,CASSPGGSQNTEAFF,TGTGCCAGCAGTCCAGGGGGCTCCCAGAACACTGAAGCTTTCTTT
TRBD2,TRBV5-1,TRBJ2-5,CASSPAGDEETQYF,TGCGCCAGCAGCCCGGCGGGGGACGAAGAGACCCAGTACTTC
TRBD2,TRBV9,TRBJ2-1,CASSLLAGASSYNEQFF,TGTGCCAGCAGCTTGCTAGCGGGGGCCAGCTCCTACAATGAGCAGTTCTTC
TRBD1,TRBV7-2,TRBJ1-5,CASSRDRGRNQPQHF,TGTGCCAGCAGCCGGGACAGGGGGCGCAATCAGCCCCAGCATTTT
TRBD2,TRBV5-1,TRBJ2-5,CASSFWTSGERETQYF,TGCGCCAGCAGCTTTTGGACTAGCGGGGAGAGGGAGACCCAGTACTTC
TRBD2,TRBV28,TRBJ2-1,CASRVPGLAGGYEQFF,TGTGCCAGCAGAGTCCCGGGACTAGCGGGGGGGTATGAGCAGTTCTTC
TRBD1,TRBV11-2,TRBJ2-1,CASSTVRGQGNEQFF,TGTGCCAGCAGCACCGTTAGGGGGCAGGGCAATGAGCAGTTCTTC
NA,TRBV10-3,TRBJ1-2,CAISEDRAPYGYTF,TGTGCCATCAGTGAGGACAGAGCTCCGTATGGCTACACCTTC
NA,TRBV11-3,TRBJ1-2,CASSFSLGRAKGYTF,TGTGCCAGCAGCTTCAGTCTGGGGAGGGCGAAAGGCTACACCTTC
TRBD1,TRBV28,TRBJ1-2,CASGGQEGNYGYTF,TGTGCCAGCGGTGGACAGGAGGGAAACTATGGCTACACCTTC
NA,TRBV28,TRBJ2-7,CASSLSPYEQYF,TGTGCCAGCAGTTTATCCCCCTACGAGCAGTACTTC
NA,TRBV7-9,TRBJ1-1,CASSLEQELEAFF,TGTGCCAGCAGCTTAGAGCAGGAACTCGAAGCTTTCTTT
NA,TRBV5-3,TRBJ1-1,CARSPAGEPGGFF,TGTGCCAGAAGCCCCGCGGGAGAACCAGGCGGTTTCTTT
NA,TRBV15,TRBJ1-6,CATSSTVSPLHF,TGTGCCACCAGCAGTACAGTTTCACCCCTCCACTTT